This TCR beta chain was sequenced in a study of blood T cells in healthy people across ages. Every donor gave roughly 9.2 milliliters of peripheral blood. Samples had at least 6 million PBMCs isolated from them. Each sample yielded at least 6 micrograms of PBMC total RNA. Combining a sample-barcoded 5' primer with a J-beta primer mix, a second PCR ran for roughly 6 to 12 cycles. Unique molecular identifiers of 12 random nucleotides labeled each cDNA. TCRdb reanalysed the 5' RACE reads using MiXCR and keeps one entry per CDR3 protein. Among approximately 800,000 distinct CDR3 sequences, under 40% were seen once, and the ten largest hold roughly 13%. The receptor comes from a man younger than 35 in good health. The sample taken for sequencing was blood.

The CDR3 DNA is TGTGCCAGCAGTTACTCCGGACAGGGTAGTAATTCACCCCTCCACTTT. It is translated as CASSYSGQGSNSPLHF. This chain connects TRBV6-5 to TRBJ1-6, with 8 bases fitting TRBD1. With 0 bases clipped from V and 6 bases from J, the junction kept 4 bases outside the gene matches. CDR3 length equals 16 residues. Germline CDR1 MNHEY, CDR2 SVGAGI.